This T cell receptor (beta chain) was sequenced for a study of cytomegalovirus exposure and HLA in healthy donors. V gave up 3 bases and J gave up 1 base; unmatched junction bases: 3. Germline values: CDR1 SGHTA, CDR2 FQGNSA. The CDR3 runs 14 residues. PCR primers comprised 60 Vbeta and 13 Jbeta primers. Repertoires were generated with immunoSEQ multiplex PCR, while TCRdb's copy carries only in-frame clones and drops some. Of about 120,000 clones in the sample, approximately 15% were seen once. Remarks on this clone: Its cognate antigen is unknown.

Findings and limits, study-wide: In a later analysis, an Asian-associated ancestry cluster reportedly showed fewer N-insertions than the roughly 730-donor mean. Some V segments, including TRBV6-2 and TRBV6-3, were excluded as indistinguishable. TCR beta V segments were, for the most part, productive about 87% or about 30% of the time in an earlier analysis.

The chain uses TRBV7-2 and TRBJ2-7, with 7 bases identical to TRBD2. The TCR originated in a young woman in good health and CMV-seronegative. The sequenced material came from PBMCs. The CDR3 nucleotides are TGTGCCAGCAGCTTTAGGACTAGTTCCTACGAGCAGTACTTC. Translation: CASSFRTSSYEQYF.